These 24 T cell receptor beta chains share one sample of origin, sequenced in a study of cytomegalovirus exposure and HLA in healthy donors. With 60 Vbeta and 13 Jbeta primers, the PCR was carried out. Clones were sequenced by immunoSEQ multiplex PCR, and TCRdb holds only the in-frame ones, with some missing. The sample holds 170,000 or so clones; 80% to 90% are singletons and the top ten take about 4.9%. Sequencing was carried out using PBMCs. The receptors were sampled from a girl aged 5-17 years in good health and CMV-seropositive.

The rearrangement uses TRBV10-2 and TRBJ2-2, with D perhaps matching TRBD2 (6 bases). V was cut by 8 bases and J by 6 bases, with 19 bases left in between. This CDR3 has 15 amino acids. Germline loops: CDR1 WSHSY, CDR2 SAAADI. The CDR3 DNA sequence: TGCGCCAGCGGAACCGGGACTTTACTCCCCGGGGAGCTGTTTTTT. This gives the protein CASGTGTLLPGELFF.

The chain is built from TRBV6-1 and TRBJ1-1, with a weak D call TRBD1 (5 bases). V was clipped by 9 bases and J by 8 bases, with 10 bases between them. The CDR3 loop spans 10 amino acids. Germline CDR1 is MNHNS and CDR2 is SASEGT. The CDR3: CASEGVEAFF. The CDR3 nucleotides are TGTGCCAGTGAAGGGGTGGAAGCTTTCTTT.

V is TRBV7-2 and J is TRBJ2-5; the match to TRBD2 covers 14 bases. V was pared by 1 base and J by 1 base, with 2 bases of the junction left unmatched. This CDR3 region has 17 residues. Germline V lookup: CDR1 SGHTA, CDR2 FQGNSA. CDR3 nucleotides: TGTGCCAGCAGCTTAGGGACTAGCGGGGGGTCCCAAGAGACCCAGTACTTC. Amino acids: CASSLGTSGGSQETQYF.

This clone was recorded once. This sequence joins TRBV19 and TRBJ1-5, with TRBD1 matching 9 bases. The CDR3 totals 15 residues. CDR1 LNHDA and CDR2 SQIVND come from the germline V gene (reference sequence). Trimming cost V 2 bases and J 4 bases; bases outside gene matches: 3. The CDR3 region is CASSIRDRENQPQHF. The CDR3 DNA is TGTGCCAGTAGTATAAGGGACAGGGAAAATCAGCCCCAGCATTTT.

The count of this clone is one. This rearrangement joins TRBV10-3 to TRBJ2-3; D gene unclear. The V gene lost 4 bases and the J gene lost 5 bases, with 16 bases spanning the gap. Germline assignment: CDR1 ENHRY and CDR2 SYGVKD. CDR3 length equals 15 residues. The CDR3 nucleotides read TGTGCCATCAGTGTTATACGGCAGGTAGTAGATACGCAGTATTTT. Protein: CAISVIRQVVDTQYF.

There are a few counts of this clone. The chain joins TRBV4-1 to TRBJ2-2; TRBD1 matches at 7 bases. V lost 0 bases, J lost 1 base, and 2 bases stayed unmatched. The CDR3 spans 16 residues. CDR1 is MGHRA, CDR2 YSYEKL, per germline. The CDR3, as DNA: TGCGCCAGCAGCCAAGAAAGGACAGGGAACACCGGGGAGCTGTTTTTT. Amino acids: CASSQERTGNTGELFF.

This clone is categorized as medium-sized. V is TRBV13 and J is TRBJ1-6, with TRBD1 matching over 10 bases. CDR3 size: 17 residues. The germline V gene has CDR1 PRHDT and CDR2 FYEKMQ (reference sequence). The V gene end was trimmed by 4 bases and the J gene end by 5 bases; junction bases not matched to a gene: 8. Here the CDR3 reads CASSSPGQGKHNSPLHF. The CDR3 region has the DNA TGTGCCAGCAGCTCACCGGGACAGGGGAAGCATAATTCACCCCTCCACTTT.

The sample holds one count of this clone. The rearrangement joins TRBV14 to TRBJ2-7; a weak D match, TRBD1 (6 bases). The length of the CDR3 is 17 residues. Between the trimmed V and J ends, which lost 1 base and 4 bases, there was a span of 20 bases. Germline V lookup: CDR1 SGHDN, CDR2 FVKESK. The CDR3 here is CASSQATGTSITYEQYF. CDR3 nucleotides: TGTGCCAGCAGCCAAGCTACCGGGACATCAATAACTTACGAGCAGTACTTC. The full variable domain, rest sourced from reference TRBV14 and TRBJ2-7, is EAGVTQFPSHSVIEKGQTVTLRCDPISGHDNLYWYRRVMGKEIKFLLHFVKESKQDESGMPNNRFLAERTGGTYSTLKVQPAELEDSGVYFCASSQATGTSITYEQYFGPGTRLTVT.

The chain is built from TRBV7-2 and TRBJ1-2; the D is unclear. The CDR3 contains 14 residues. V was shortened by 3 bases and J by 12 bases, with 20 bases between the two germline ends. CDR1 is SGHTA, CDR2 FQGNSA, per germline. This chain's CDR3 is CASSFTSITGAHTF. DNA of the CDR3: TGTGCCAGCAGCTTCACTTCCATCACTGGAGCCCACACCTTC.

The V call is TRBV5-6, the J call TRBJ2-3, with 10 bases fitting TRBD1. Germline V CDR1 and CDR2: SGHDT, YYEEEE. The ends lost 5 bases at V and 4 bases at J; junction bases unmatched: 10. This CDR3 has 16 amino acids. The CDR3 loop reads CASSKPGQGYADTQYF. Written as DNA, the CDR3 is TGTGCCAGCAGTAAACCGGGACAGGGGTACGCAGATACGCAGTATTTT.

This chain connects TRBV11-3 to TRBJ2-7; weak D call: TRBD1 (5 bases). The CDR3 contains 13 residues. In germline, CDR1 is SGHNT, CDR2 YENEEA. Trimming took 2 bases from V and 2 from J, leaving 7 bases between them. In DNA form, the CDR3 reads TGTGCCAGCAGCTTAACAGGTACCTACGAGCAGTACTTC. Residues: CASSLTGTYEQYF.

This chain joins TRBV9 and TRBJ1-2, with TRBD1 identical over 7 bases. Germline CDR1 and CDR2: SGDLS and YYNGEE. V shed 3 bases and J 8 bases; nucleotides not matched to a gene: 7. The CDR3 is 13 amino acids. The CDR3 loop is CASSAGQEKGYTF. The CDR3 DNA reads as TGTGCCAGCAGCGCCGGACAGGAGAAAGGCTACACCTTC.

This clone was detected only a few times. V and J are TRBV4-1 and TRBJ2-7, with TRBD1 matching 10 bases. J was trimmed by 5 bases and V by 2 bases; bases with no gene match: 6. The CDR3 runs 15 residues. Looked up from germline, CDR1 is MGHRA and CDR2 is YSYEKL. CDR3: CASSQPGQGLDEQYF. The CDR3 DNA is TGCGCCAGCAGCCAACCGGGACAGGGGCTAGACGAGCAGTACTTC.

V is TRBV11-1 and J is TRBJ1-2, with D possibly matching TRBD1 (6 bases). CDR3 length: 13 amino acids. Germline V gene data show CDR1 as SGHAT and CDR2 as FQDESV (reference sequence). With 5 bases removed from V and 8 bases from J, the gap between germline ends came to 15 bases. CDR3 coding DNA: TGTGCCAGCAGCGACAGGAGATCTGAGGGCTACACCTTC. Translated, it gives CASSDRRSEGYTF.

The V call is TRBV9, the J call TRBJ2-7, with D possibly being TRBD1 (6 bases). V gave up 0 bases and J gave up 1 base, with 14 bases separating them. CDR3 length: 16 residues. CDR1 is SGDLS, CDR2 YYNGEE, per germline. CDR3 bases: TGTGCCAGCAGCGTAGAGGAACAGGGTGGTTCCTACGAGCAGTACTTC. It encodes CASSVEEQGGSYEQYF.

The V call is TRBV27, the J call TRBJ1-5; TRBD1 is a possible D gene (5 bases). Trimming took 4 bases from V and 1 from J, leaving 11 bases between them. Germline CDR1 is MNHEY and CDR2 is SMNVEV (reference sequence). CDR3 length: 15 amino acids. CDR3 sequence (DNA): TGTGCCAGCAGTTGGGGGGGGACCAGCAATCAGCCCCAGCATTTT. It is translated as CASSWGGTSNQPQHF.

The CDR3 DNA is TGTGCCAGCTCACGATCGACCGGGTCTGGAAACACCATATATTTT. Encoded protein: CASSRSTGSGNTIYF. This sequence joins TRBV18 and TRBJ1-3; unclear D gene. The CDR3 has 15 residues. The germline V gene has CDR1 KGHSH and CDR2 LQKENI. The germline V and J ends were trimmed by 4 bases and 1 base, with 11 bases remaining between them.

The V and J genes are TRBV27 and TRBJ1-2; 7 bases fit TRBD1. This CDR3 comprises 15 residues. V lost 4 bases to trimming and J lost 4 bases; unmatched junction nucleotides: 9. Germline V gives CDR1 MNHEY, CDR2 SMNVEV (reference sequence). This chain's CDR3 is CASSSLRQGRYGYTF. Here the CDR3 DNA reads TGTGCCAGCAGTTCACTTAGACAGGGCCGCTATGGCTACACCTTC.

The chain combines TRBV2 with TRBJ1-5; D is uncertain. Germline CDR1 and CDR2: SNHLY and FYNNEI. This CDR3 region has 12 residues. V was pared by 5 bases and J by 7 bases, with 9 bases between. CDR3 protein: CASSPPGQPQHF. Written as DNA, the CDR3 is TGTGCCAGCAGTCCCCCGGGACAGCCCCAGCATTTT.

This chain connects TRBV5-6 to TRBJ1-6, with TRBD1 as a possible D gene (6 bases). This CDR3 comprises 16 residues. Per germline, CDR1 SGHDT and CDR2 YYEEEE. With 5 bases removed from V and 8 bases from J, the gap between germline ends came to 20 bases. The CDR3 spells CASSKTGAPVDSPLHF. CDR3 nucleotide sequence: TGTGCCAGCAGTAAGACAGGCGCACCTGTCGATTCACCCCTCCACTTT.

The genes are TRBV30 and TRBJ1-5, with 7 bases fitting TRBD1. Germline V gives CDR1 GTSNPN, CDR2 SVGIG (reference sequence). There are 13 residues in the CDR3. V shed 1 base and J 5 bases; nucleotides not matched to a gene: 2. CDR3 loop: CAWSGDRDQPQHF. CDR3 sequence (DNA): TGTGCCTGGAGTGGCGACAGGGATCAGCCCCAGCATTTT.

The chain recombines TRBV7-3 with TRBJ2-7, with TRBD2 identical over 9 bases. In germline, CDR1 is SGHTA, CDR2 FQGTGA. CDR3 length: 13 amino acids. The trim removed 4 bases at V and 6 bases at J, leaving 4 bases unmatched. The CDR3 region has the DNA TGTGCCAGCAGCTCGGGACTAGCTGCCGAGCAGTACTTC. Encoded protein: CASSSGLAAEQYF.

The chain uses TRBV27 and TRBJ1-2, with 8 bases that match TRBD1. The CDR3 is made up of 15 amino acids. Trimming at V came to 6 bases and at J to 4 bases, leaving 10 bases not matched to a gene. Germline V gives CDR1 MNHEY, CDR2 SMNVEV (reference sequence). The CDR3 DNA is TGTGCCAGCAGGTTCGGGACAGGTGGGGGCTATGGCTACACCTTC. Translating it yields CASRFGTGGGYGYTF.

The CDR3 here is CASSTGTGVGNTIYF. CDR3 in DNA: TGCGCCAGCAGCACGGGAACAGGGGTCGGAAACACCATATATTTT. The V gene is TRBV5-1, the J gene TRBJ1-3, with 7 bases identical to TRBD1. This CDR3 region has 15 residues. Germline V gene lookup returns CDR1 SGHRS and CDR2 YFSETQ. V gave up 4 bases and J gave up 4 bases; unmatched junction bases: 8. Full variable domain (remainder filled in from reference TRBV5-1 and TRBJ1-3): KAGVTQTPRYLIKTRGQQVTLSCSPISGHRSVSWYQQTPGQGLQFLFEYFSETQRNKGNFPGRFSGRQFSNSRSEMNVSTLELGDSALYLCASSTGTGVGNTIYFGEGSWLTVV.